Shown below are 4 T cell receptor beta chains from a single sample sequenced in a study of T cell clonotyping in hematopoietic cell transplantation. The data were produced by immunoSEQ multiplex PCR, yet TCRdb's version contains in-frame clones alone and is incomplete. The sample contains about 69,000 clones, roughly 93% of which appear only once. The specimen sequenced was peripheral blood mononuclear cells. The origin of the receptors is a man between 45 and 60 years old in good health. Some clones in this sample may be carry-over from other donors' samples.

This chain connects TRBV19 to TRBJ1-3, with a possible D match to TRBD1 (6 bases). The CDR3 totals 17 residues. CDR1 LNHDA and CDR2 SQIVND come from the germline V gene (reference sequence). Trimming shortened V by 5 bases and J by 0 bases, and 17 bases separated the two germline ends. CDR3 amino acids: CASSASGTLLSGNTIYF. CDR3 DNA sequence: TGTGCCAGTAGTGCCTCCGGGACACTTCTCTCTGGAAACACCATATATTTT.

V gene TRBV28 combines with J gene TRBJ2-1, with 8 bases aligning to TRBD1. CDR3 length equals 17 residues. Germline values: CDR1 MDHEN, CDR2 SYDVKM. V trimming: 6 bases; J trimming: 3 bases; junction bases outside the gene matches: 13. The CDR3 DNA is TGTGCCAGCAGGCAATCAGGGGGCGCATATGTCTACAATGAGCAGTTCTTC. Translation: CASRQSGGAYVYNEQFF.

The chain links TRBV13 to TRBJ2-7; D gene uncertain. CDR1 is PRHDT and CDR2 is FYEKMQ in the germline V gene (reference sequence). The V end lost 2 bases, the J end lost 1 base, and 12 bases lay between the germline ends. This CDR3 has 15 residues. The DNA for the CDR3 is TGTGCCAGCAGCTTAACGCCTGCCCTATCCTACGAGCAGTACTTC. It is translated as CASSLTPALSYEQYF.

This clone has only one observation. The chain combines TRBV27 with TRBJ2-3; the D call may be TRBD1 or TRBD2 (5 bases each). This CDR3 spans 14 amino acids. Deletions cut 5 bases from V and 2 bases from J, with 11 bases between. CDR1 MNHEY and CDR2 SMNVEV come from the germline V gene (reference sequence). The CDR3 coding sequence is TGTGCCAGCAGTGGGACGGAATACACAGATACGCAGTATTTT. Translating gives CASSGTEYTDTQYF.